The present T cell receptor beta chain was sequenced within a study of blood T cell repertoires in COVID-19 (dated by TCRdb to 2018 to 2020). As for the study more broadly: Collaborator samples came from the United States, Italy and Spain and covered acute and convalescent phases of COVID-19. Where available, HLA class I and class II types were obtained from metadata supplied by the sample provider rather than from assay-based typing. The material from the prospective study consisted of cDNA or gDNA derived from T cells, B-cell-depleted T cells, or PBMCs. The samples were drawn from two sources: the first 160 participants of the ongoing ImmuneRACE study, and approximately 1,300 subjects contributed by 6 global collaborators. The dataset comprised deeply sampled blood TCRbeta repertoires from subjects exposed to, actively infected with, or recovered from COVID-19. The repertoires were released in a freely available public database meant as a resource for research on the immune response to SARS-CoV-2. Sample metadata almost always included a de-identified subject ID, COVID-19 status, age in years and sex.

Study-wide conclusions, independent of this receptor: The quantity of clinical and demographic metadata differed by source and by participant and was supplied without curation.

TCRbeta CDR3 regions were amplified from genomic DNA by means of the immunoSEQ Assay, a bias-controlled multiplex PCR. The paper's processing steps were these. Nucleated cell counts per sample were estimated from amplification of reference gene primers within the assay. Sequence reads were collapsed and filtered to measure the absolute abundance of every unique TCRbeta CDR3 rearrangement. For each sample, productive Simpson clonality was calculated by taking the square root of Simpson's diversity index across productive rearrangements. Held by TCRdb, this immuneACCESS table contains in-frame sequences only and omits some clones. Under half of the omission traces to an unresolved V gene where checked; the cause of the rest is unknown. That table gives V, J and clone size, and the DNA gave D and trimming. Counted in this sample were some 83,000 clones; roughly four fifths of them appeared once. Just over 20% of the sample is held by the ten biggest clonotypes.

Each collaborating institution followed its own protocols to collect whole blood in K2EDTA tubes. Collaborator samples were shipped for TCRbeta analysis as frozen whole blood, isolated PBMCs, or DNA extracted from either sample type. This clone was counted once. Its antigen is unknown. No base qualities exist here, and no much larger clone lies one base off it. The sample was peripheral blood. The sequence was obtained from a human donor in a cohort sampled during active COVID-19.

The DNA sequence is TGTGCCAGCAGTGGGGCTAGCGGGGGGCCGTTGGATACGCAGTATTTT. Its translation is CASSGASGGPLDTQYF. The receptor chain draws on TRBV2 and TRBJ2-3, and TRBD2 matches 11 of the central bases. V trim: 4 bases; J trim: 6 bases; unmatched bases: 9. According to the germline V gene, CDR1 reads SNHLY and CDR2 reads FYNNEI. The CDR3 goes from the cysteine to the phenylalanine over 16 residues. The CDR3 DNA has 48 bases and is translated from base 1.